The source of this TCR beta chain is a study of breast tumors, draining lymph nodes, adjacent tissues. In germline, CDR1 is DFQATT, CDR2 SNEGSKA (reference sequence). V trimming: 2 bases; J trimming: 3 bases; junction bases outside the gene matches: 3. This CDR3 has 14 amino acids. Notes on this clonotype: Its target is unknown. A much more abundant neighbour one base away suggests this may be a read error.

TCRdb reanalysed the multiplex PCR reads using MiXCR and keeps one entry per CDR3 protein. The profile covers about 100,000 distinct CDR3 sequences, with roughly 20% appearing a single time and under 1.5% taken by the ten largest. Samples came from axillary lymph nodes draining the breast cancer. Whole-study findings and limits: Most tumor T cells seemingly derive from lymph node, then expand in tumor. Tumor T cell lymph node origin was a supported hypothesis, not proven. Tumor repertoires ranked between lymph nodes and nontumor tissue in diversity, with V and J gene preferences. Luminal-like breast cancer showed significantly greater tumor-nontumor repertoire similarity than basal-like breast cancer did.

The chain combines TRBV20-1 with TRBJ1-5, with 8 bases aligning to TRBD1. This TCR was sampled from a female donor with breast cancer. Some clones in this sample may be carry-over from other donors' samples. Material for sequencing was axillary lymph node tissue. CDR3 nucleotide sequence: TGCAGTGCTAGATGGGGACAGGTCAATCAGCCCCAGCATTTT. It translates to CSARWGQVNQPQHF.